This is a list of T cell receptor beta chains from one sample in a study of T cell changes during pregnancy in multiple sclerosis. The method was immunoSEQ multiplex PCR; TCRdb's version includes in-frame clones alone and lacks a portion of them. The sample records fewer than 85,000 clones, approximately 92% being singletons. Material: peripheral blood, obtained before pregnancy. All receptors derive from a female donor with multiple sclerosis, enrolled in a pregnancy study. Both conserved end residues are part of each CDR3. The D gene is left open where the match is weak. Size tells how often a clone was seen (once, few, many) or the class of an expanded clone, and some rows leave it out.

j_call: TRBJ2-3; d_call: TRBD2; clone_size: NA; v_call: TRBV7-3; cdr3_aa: CASSLGGGRGDTQYF; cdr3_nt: TGTGCCAGCAGCTTGGGGGGAGGGAGGGGAGATACGCAGTATTTT
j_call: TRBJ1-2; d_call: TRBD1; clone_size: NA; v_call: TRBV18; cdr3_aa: CASSPRTGAGYGYTF; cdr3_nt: TGTGCCAGCTCACCACGGACAGGGGCGGGCTATGGCTACACCTTC
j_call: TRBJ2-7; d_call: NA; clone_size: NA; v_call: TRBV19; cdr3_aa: CASSIARGSSYEQYF; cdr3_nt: TGTGCCAGTAGTATAGCCAGGGGTAGCTCCTACGAGCAGTACTTC
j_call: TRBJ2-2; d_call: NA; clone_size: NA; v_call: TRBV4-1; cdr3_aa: CASSQESLVVSTGELFF; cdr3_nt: TGCGCCAGCAGCCAAGAAAGCCTAGTAGTGAGCACCGGGGAGCTGTTTTTT
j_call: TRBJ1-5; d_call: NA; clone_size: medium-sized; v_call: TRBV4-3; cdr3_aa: CASSQTIETGHQPQHF; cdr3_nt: TGCGCCAGCAGCCAAACTATCGAAACAGGCCACCAGCCCCAGCATTTT
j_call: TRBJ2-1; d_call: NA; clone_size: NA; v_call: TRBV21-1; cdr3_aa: CASSLQGQAYNEQFF; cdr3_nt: TGTGCCAGCAGCCTCCAGGGCCAAGCTTACAATGAGCAGTTCTTC
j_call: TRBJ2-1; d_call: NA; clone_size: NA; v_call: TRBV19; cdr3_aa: CASGRDWQGWEQFF; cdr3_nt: TGTGCCAGTGGCCGGGACTGGCAGGGATGGGAGCAGTTCTTC
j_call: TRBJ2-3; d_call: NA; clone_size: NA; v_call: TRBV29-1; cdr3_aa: CSVEVGDTQYF; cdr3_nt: TGCAGCGTTGAAGTCGGTGATACGCAGTATTTT
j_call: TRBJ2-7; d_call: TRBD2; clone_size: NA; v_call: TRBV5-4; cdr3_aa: CASSPVGLAGGPSSYEQYF; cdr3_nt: TGTGCCAGCAGCCCGGTCGGACTAGCGGGAGGGCCGAGCTCCTACGAGCAGTACTTC
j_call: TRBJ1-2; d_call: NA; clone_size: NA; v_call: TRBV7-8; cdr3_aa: CASSSLSTLYGYTF; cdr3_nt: TGTGCCAGCAGCTCGCTTAGTACTCTCTATGGCTACACCTTC
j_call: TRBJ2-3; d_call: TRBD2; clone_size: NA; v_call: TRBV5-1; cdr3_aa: CASSLAAGTEYF; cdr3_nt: TGCGCCAGCAGCTTGGCAGCGGGAACGGAGTATTTT
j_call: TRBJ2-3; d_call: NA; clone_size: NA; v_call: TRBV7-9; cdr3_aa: CASSLYERSTDTQYF; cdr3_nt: TGTGCCAGCAGCTTATATGAGCGGTCCACAGATACGCAGTATTTT
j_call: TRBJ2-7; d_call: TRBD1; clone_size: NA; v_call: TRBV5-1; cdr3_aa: CASSGTGTYEQYF; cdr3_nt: TGCGCCAGCAGCGGGACAGGGACCTACGAGCAGTACTTC
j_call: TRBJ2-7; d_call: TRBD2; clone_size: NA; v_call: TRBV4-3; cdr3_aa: CASSQDHRGLAGGAYEQYF; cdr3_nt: TGCGCCAGCAGCCAAGATCATAGGGGGTTAGCGGGAGGGGCCTACGAGCAGTACTTC
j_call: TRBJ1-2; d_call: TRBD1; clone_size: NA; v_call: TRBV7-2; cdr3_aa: CASSKGGGYGYTF; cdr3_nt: TGTGCCAGCAGCAAAGGGGGCGGCTATGGCTACACCTTC
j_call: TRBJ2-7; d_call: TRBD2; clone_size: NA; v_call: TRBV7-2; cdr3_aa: CASSLGLAGGYEQYF; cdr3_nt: TGTGCCAGCAGTCTGGGGCTAGCGGGAGGTTACGAGCAGTACTTC
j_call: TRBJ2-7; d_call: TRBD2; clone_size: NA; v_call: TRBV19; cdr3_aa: CASSMALAGGHTGYEQYF; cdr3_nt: TGTGCCAGTTCCATGGCCCTAGCGGGAGGTCATACTGGGTACGAGCAGTACTTC
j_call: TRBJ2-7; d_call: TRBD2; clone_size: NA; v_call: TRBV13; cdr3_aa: CASSSPWGLRSKQYF; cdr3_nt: TGTGCCAGCAGCTCGCCTTGGGGACTAAGGTCTAAGCAGTACTTC
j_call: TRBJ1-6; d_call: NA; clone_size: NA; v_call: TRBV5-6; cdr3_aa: CASSLTRDINSPLHF; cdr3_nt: TGTGCCAGCAGCTTGACTCGTGACATTAATTCACCCCTCCACTTT
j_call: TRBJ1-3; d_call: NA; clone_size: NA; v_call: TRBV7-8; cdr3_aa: CASSLGYGDYSGNTIYF; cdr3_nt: TGTGCCAGCAGCTTAGGGTACGGGGACTACTCTGGAAACACCATATATTTT
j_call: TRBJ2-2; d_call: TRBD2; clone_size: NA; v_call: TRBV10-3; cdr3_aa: CAIRNGVAGTGELFF; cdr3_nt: TGTGCCATCAGAAACGGGGTAGCGGGCACCGGGGAGCTGTTTTTT
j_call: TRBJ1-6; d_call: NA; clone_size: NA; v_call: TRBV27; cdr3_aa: CASSSRVNSPLHF; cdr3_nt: TGTGCCAGCAGTAGCAGGGTTAACTCACCCCTCCACTTT
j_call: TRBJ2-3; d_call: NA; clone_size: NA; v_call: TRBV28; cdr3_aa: CASSLEVPDTQYF; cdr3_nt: TGTGCCAGCAGTTTAGAGGTGCCGGATACGCAGTATTTT
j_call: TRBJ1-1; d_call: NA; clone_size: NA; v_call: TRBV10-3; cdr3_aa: CAISEEGISTEAFF; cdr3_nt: TGTGCCATCAGTGAGGAGGGTATTAGCACTGAAGCTTTCTTT
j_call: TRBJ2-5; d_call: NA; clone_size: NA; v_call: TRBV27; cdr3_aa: CASSPSGALVQGTQYF; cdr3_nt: TGTGCCAGCAGTCCCAGCGGCGCTCTTGTACAAGGGACCCAGTACTTC
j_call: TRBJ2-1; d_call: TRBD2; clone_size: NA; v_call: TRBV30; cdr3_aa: CAWSVPSGSYNEQFF; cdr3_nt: TGTGCCTGGAGTGTCCCTAGCGGGAGCTACAATGAGCAGTTCTTC
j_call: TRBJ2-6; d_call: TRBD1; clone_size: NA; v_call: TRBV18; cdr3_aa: CASSPLGPAQGAPSGANVLTF; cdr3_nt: TGTGCCAGCTCACCACTGGGACCGGCGCAGGGGGCCCCCTCTGGGGCCAACGTCCTGACTTTC
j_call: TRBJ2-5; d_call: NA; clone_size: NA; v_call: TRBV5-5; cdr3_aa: CASSLVSGMKTQYF; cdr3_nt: TGTGCCAGCAGCTTGGTATCAGGGATGAAGACCCAGTACTTC
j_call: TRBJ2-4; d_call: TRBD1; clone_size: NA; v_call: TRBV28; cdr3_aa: CAARDRLAKNIQYF; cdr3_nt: TGTGCCGCCCGGGACAGGCTAGCCAAAAACATTCAGTACTTC
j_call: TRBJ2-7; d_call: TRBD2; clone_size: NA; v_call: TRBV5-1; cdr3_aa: CASSLRGAWTSGSSYEQYF; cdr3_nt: TGCGCCAGCAGCCTCAGGGGGGCTTGGACTAGCGGATCGTCCTACGAGCAGTACTTC
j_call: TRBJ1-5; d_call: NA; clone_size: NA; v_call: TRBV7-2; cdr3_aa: CASSLGWSISGNQPQHF; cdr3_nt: TGTGCCAGCAGCTTAGGATGGAGTATTTCGGGCAATCAGCCCCAGCATTTT
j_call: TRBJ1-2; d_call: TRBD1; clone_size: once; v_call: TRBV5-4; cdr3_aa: CASSFTTGGNYGYTF; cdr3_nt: TGTGCCAGCAGCTTTACGACAGGGGGGAACTATGGCTACACCTTC
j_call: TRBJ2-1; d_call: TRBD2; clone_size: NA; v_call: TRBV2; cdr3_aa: CASSVGLAGVYEQFF; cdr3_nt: TGTGCCAGCAGTGTGGGACTAGCGGGAGTCTATGAGCAGTTCTTC
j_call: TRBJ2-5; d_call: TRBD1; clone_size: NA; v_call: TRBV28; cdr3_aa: CASRPGGGLKTQYF; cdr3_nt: TGTGCCAGCAGGCCAGGGGGCGGCTTAAAGACCCAGTACTTC
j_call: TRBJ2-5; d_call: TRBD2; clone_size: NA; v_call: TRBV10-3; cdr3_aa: CAIKAGGETQYF; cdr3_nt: TGTGCCATCAAAGCGGGAGGGGAGACCCAGTACTTC
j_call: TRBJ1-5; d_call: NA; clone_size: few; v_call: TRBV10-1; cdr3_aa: CASSDYRVYSNQPQHF; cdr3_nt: TGCGCCAGCAGTGACTACAGAGTATACAGCAATCAGCCCCAGCATTTT
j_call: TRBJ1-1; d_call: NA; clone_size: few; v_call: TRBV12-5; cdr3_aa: CASGLGQTEAFF; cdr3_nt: TGTGCTAGTGGTCTCGGACAGACTGAAGCTTTCTTT
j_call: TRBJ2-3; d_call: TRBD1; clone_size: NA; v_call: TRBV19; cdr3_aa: CASSKGAGTDTQYF; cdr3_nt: TGTGCCAGTAGTAAGGGGGCAGGCACAGATACGCAGTATTTT
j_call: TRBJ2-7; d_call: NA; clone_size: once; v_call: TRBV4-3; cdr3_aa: CASSQGLATSYEQYF; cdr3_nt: TGCGCCAGCAGCCAAGGGCTAGCCACCTCCTACGAGCAGTACTTC
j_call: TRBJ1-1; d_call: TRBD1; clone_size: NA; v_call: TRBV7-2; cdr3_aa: CASSRNPQGRYNTEAFF; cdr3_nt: TGTGCCAGCAGCCGAAATCCACAGGGGAGGTATAACACTGAAGCTTTCTTT
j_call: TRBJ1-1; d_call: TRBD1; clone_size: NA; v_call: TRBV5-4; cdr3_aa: CASSVGQGRTEAFF; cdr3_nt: TGTGCCAGCAGCGTAGGACAGGGACGGACTGAAGCTTTCTTT
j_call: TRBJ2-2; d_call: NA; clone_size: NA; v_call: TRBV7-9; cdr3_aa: CASSINRGGNTGELFF; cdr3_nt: TGTGCCAGCAGCATAAACAGGGGGGGGAACACCGGGGAGCTGTTTTTT
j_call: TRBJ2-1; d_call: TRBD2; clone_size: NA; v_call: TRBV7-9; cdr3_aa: CASSKLAGAYNEQFF; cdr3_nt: TGTGCCAGCAGCAAACTAGCGGGAGCCTACAATGAGCAGTTCTTC
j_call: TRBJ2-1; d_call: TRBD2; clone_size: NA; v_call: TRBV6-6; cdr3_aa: CASSPGTSGRDEQFF; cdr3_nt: TGTGCCAGCAGCCCCGGGACTAGCGGGAGGGATGAGCAGTTCTTC